The source of this T cell receptor (beta chain) is a study of cytomegalovirus exposure and HLA in healthy donors. About the study: Among around 170 million T cells, an earlier analysis found 117 million unique TCR beta sequences. Early release data held 85 million or so unique TCRs from HLA-typed donors.

Researchers ran the PCR with 60 Vbeta and 13 Jbeta primers. Only in-frame clones appear in the TCRdb table, and some are missing; sequencing was by immunoSEQ multiplex PCR. The data contain some 130,000 clones, over 60% of them singletons. Study findings and constraints: As confirmed in vitro, a few CMV-associated chains were specific for CMV antigens. A later analysis revealed that TCR association rates differed between HLA loci, peaking at DRB1 and bottoming out at HLA-C.

Points on this clone: What it binds is unknown.

The CDR3 extends over 15 amino acids. The V gene's germline CDR1 is MGHRA and CDR2 YSYEKL. V was pared by 5 bases and J by 4 bases, with 14 bases between. The receptor was isolated from a human donor in good health. The V call is TRBV4-1, the J call TRBJ2-2; tentatively, D is TRBD2 (6 bases). The material sequenced was PBMCs. CDR3 protein: CASSTRTGVTGELFF. The CDR3 bases are TGCGCCAGCAGCACAAGGACGGGAGTCACCGGGGAGCTGTTTTTT.